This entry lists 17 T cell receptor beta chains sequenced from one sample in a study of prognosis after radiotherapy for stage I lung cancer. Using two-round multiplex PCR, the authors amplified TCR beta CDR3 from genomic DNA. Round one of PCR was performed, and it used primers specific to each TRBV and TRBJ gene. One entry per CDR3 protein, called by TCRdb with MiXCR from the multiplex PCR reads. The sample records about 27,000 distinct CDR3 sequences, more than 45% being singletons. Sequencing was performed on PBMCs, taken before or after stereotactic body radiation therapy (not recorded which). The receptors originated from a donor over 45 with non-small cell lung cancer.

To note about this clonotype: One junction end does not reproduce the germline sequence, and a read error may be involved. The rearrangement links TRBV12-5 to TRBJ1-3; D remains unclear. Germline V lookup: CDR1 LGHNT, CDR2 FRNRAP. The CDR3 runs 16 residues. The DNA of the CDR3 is TGTGCCAGTGGTTTTGTACTATCGCAGACTGGAAACACCATATATTTT. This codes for CASGFVLSQTGNTIYF.

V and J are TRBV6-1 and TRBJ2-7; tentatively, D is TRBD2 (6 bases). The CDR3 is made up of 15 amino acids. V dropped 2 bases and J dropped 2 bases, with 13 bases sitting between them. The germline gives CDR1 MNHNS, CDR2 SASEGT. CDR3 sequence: CASSEWAGGTYEQYF. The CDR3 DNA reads TGTGCCAGCAGTGAATGGGCAGGAGGGACCTACGAGCAGTACTTC.

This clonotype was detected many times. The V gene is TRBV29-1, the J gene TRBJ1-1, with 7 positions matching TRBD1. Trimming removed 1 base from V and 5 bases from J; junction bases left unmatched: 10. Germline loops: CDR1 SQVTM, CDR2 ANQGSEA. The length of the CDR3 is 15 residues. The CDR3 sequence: CSVEGPPGGRTEAFF. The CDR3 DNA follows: TGCAGCGTTGAAGGACCTCCAGGGGGGAGGACTGAAGCTTTCTTT.

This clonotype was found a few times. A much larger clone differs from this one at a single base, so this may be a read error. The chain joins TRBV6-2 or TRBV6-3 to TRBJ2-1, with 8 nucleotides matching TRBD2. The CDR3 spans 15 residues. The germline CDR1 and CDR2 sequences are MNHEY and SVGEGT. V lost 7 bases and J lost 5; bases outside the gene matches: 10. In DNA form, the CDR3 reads TGTGCCAGCATCCCCGGGACTAGGCGTAACAATGAGCAGTTCTTC. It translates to CASIPGTRRNNEQFF.

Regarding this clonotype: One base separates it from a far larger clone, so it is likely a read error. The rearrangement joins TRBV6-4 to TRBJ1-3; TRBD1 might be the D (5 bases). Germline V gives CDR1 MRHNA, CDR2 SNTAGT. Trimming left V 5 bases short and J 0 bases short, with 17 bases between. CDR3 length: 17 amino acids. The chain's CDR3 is CASSYLGGICSGNTIYF. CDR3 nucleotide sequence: TGTGCCAGCAGTTACTTGGGGGGTATATGCTCTGGAAACACCATATATTTT.

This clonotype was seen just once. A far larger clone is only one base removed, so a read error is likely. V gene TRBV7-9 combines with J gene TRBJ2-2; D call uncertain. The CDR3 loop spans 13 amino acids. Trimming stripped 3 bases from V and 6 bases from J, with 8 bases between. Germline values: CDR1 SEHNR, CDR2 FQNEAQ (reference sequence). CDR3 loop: CASSFICSGELFF. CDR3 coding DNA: TGTGCCAGCAGCTTTATTTGTTCCGGGGAGCTGTTTTTT.

The CDR3 reads CASSSKRGLTGEQFF. CDR3 nucleotide sequence: TGTGCCAGCAGCTCAAAGCGGGGTCTCACTGGAGAGCAGTTCTTC. V is TRBV7-8 and J is TRBJ2-1, with 7 bases that match TRBD2. CDR1 is SGHVS, CDR2 FQNEAQ, per germline. CDR3 length: 15 amino acids. Trimming cost V 4 bases and J 10 bases; bases outside gene matches: 13.

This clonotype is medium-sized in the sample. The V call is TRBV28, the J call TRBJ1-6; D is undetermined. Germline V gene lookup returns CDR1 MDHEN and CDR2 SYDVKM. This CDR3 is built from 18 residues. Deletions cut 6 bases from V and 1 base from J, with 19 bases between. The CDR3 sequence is CASSPSTGFGSYNSPLHF. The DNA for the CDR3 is TGTGCCAGCAGCCCCTCCACCGGTTTTGGTTCCTATAATTCACCCCTCCACTTT.

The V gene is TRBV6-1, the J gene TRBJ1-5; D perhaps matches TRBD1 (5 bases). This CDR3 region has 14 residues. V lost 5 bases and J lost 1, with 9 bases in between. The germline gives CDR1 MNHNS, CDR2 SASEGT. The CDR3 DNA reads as TGTGCCAGCAGTCGGGCAGGGAGCAATCAGCCCCAGCATTTT. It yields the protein CASSRAGSNQPQHF.

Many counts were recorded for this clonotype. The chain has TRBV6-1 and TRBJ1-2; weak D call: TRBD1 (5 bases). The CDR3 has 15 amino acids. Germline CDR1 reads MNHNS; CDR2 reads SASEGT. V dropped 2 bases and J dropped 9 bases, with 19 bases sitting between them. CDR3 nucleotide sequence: TGTGCCAGCAGTGAATTGGTGGGGCGAACTATTAGCTACACCTTC. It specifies CASSELVGRTISYTF.

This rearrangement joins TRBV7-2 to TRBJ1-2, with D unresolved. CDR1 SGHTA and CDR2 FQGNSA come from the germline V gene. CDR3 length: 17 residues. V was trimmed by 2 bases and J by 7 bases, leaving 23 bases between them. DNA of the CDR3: TGTGCCAGCAGCTTAACCGGCCCGGTCCAAGGTACTGGTGGCTACACCTTC. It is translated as CASSLTGPVQGTGGYTF. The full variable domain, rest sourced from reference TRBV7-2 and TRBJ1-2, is GAGVSQSPSNKVTEKGKDVELRCDPISGHTALYWYRQSLGQGLEFLIYFQGNSAPDKSGLPSDRFSAERTGGSVSTLTIQRTQQEDSAVYLCASSLTGPVQGTGGYTFGSGTRLTVV.

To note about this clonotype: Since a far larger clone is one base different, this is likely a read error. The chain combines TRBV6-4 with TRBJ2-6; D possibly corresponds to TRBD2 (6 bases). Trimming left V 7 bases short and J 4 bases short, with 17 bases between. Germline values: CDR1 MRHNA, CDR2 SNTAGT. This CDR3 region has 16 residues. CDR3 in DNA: TGTGCCAGCATCGGGCTATCGGGGGTCGGGGCCAACGTCCTGACTTTC. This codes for CASIGLSGVGANVLTF.

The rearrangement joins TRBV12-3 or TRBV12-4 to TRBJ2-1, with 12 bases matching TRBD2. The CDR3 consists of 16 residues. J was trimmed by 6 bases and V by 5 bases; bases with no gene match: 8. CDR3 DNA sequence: TGTGCCAGCAGTCCGCTAGCGGGAGGGCCCTTCAATGAGCAGTTCTTC. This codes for CASSPLAGGPFNEQFF.

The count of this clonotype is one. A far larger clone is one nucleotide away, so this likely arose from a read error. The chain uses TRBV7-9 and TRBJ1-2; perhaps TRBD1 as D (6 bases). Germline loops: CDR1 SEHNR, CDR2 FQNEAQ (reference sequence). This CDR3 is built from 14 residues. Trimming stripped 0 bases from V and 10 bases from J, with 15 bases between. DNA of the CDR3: TGTGCCAGCAGCTTAGCGGATCAGGGGCGGGTCTACACCTTC. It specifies CASSLADQGRVYTF.

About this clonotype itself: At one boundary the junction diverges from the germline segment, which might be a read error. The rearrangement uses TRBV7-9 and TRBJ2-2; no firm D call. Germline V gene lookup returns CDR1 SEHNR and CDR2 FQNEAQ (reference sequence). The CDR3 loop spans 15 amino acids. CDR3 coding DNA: TGTGCCACCAGCTTACCATCGAGGCGCACCGGGGAGCTGTTTTTT. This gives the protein CATSLPSRRTGELFF.

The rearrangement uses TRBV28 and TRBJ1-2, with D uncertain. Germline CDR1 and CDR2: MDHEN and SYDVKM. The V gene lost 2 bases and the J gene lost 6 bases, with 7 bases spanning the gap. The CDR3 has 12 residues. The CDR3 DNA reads TGTGCCAGCAGTTTAGACACCGATGGCTACACCTTC. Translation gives CASSLDTDGYTF.

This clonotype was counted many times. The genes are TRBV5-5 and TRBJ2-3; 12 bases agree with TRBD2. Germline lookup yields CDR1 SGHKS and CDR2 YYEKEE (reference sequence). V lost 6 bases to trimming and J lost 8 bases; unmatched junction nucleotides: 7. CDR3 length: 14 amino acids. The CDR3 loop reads CASTLAGGQGTQYF. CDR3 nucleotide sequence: TGTGCCAGCACTCTAGCGGGAGGGCAAGGTACGCAGTATTTT.